The entry that follows covers one TCR beta chain sequence. The antigen remains undetermined. Sequencing templates came from extracted RNA that was reverse transcribed into cDNA. TCRdb's copy holds only in-frame clones and misses some; the assay was immunoSEQ multiplex PCR. The sample carries under 250,000 clones, 66% recorded once. This entry is derived from a study of CD8+ T cells in alopecia areata. Study-level points and caveats: Administration of tofacitinib significantly diminished scalp clonality and expanded CD8+ clones within the top 100. Normal-skin resident alphabeta T cells also appear among scalp sample sequences.

With V trimmed by 4 bases and J by 4 bases, 8 bases remained unmatched. Germline values: CDR1 SGHVS, CDR2 FQNEAQ. CDR3 size: 16 residues. The treatment was: oral pan-JAK inhibitor, 5-10 mg twice daily. It was from alopecia areata patients that lesional scalp punch biopsies and peripheral blood were collected. Sorted populations comprised CD4+ and CD8+ T cells obtained from PBMCs. The TCR sequence derives from a human donor with alopecia areata. This chain uses TRBV7-8 with TRBJ1-5; 9 bases agree with TRBD1. The sample in question was CD4+ T cells sorted from blood, obtained between weeks 43 and 45, from a patient treated with tofacitinib. The CDR3 coding sequence is TGTGCCAGCAGCTCATATCCGACAGGGGGTAATCAGCCCCAGCATTTT. Protein product: CASSSYPTGGNQPQHF.